This entry features one T cell receptor (beta chain) sequence. Its antigen is currently unknown. These data originate in a study of shared clonotypes between healthy human individuals. About the study: The plates for each donor numbered three CD4 naive, three CD4 memory, two CD8 naive and one CD8 memory. General study points: Generally, naive subsets (rather than memory subsets) showed larger estimated richness.

This CDR3 region has 17 residues. Tens of thousands of T cell genomes (approximately 0.2 ug DNA) went into each sorted-subset replicate. Here immunoSEQ multiplex PCR was the method, and the copy in TCRdb shows in-frame clones only, minus some. The repertoire has 2 million to 2.5 million clones, roughly 93% of them found once; the top ten carry 0.39%. The receptor was isolated from a man between 18 and 35 years old in good health. Some clones in this sample may be carry-over from other donors' samples. This sequence joins TRBV7-5 and TRBJ1-3. TRBV7-5 is a recognized pseudogene. Sample: naive CD4+ T cells from PBMCs. Subset indicated: CD45RA+ positively selected. The CDR3 DNA sequence: TGTGCCAGAAGCTTACGGGGGACGGCGGCTCCTGGAAACACCATATATTTT. Translating it yields CARSLRGTAAPGNTIYF.